This entry lists 26 T cell receptor beta chains sequenced from one sample in a study of control samples from healthy donors and cancer patients. Sequenced by immunoSEQ multiplex PCR; TCRdb stores in-frame clones only, minus some. This repertoire shows about 55,000 clones, about 96% found once; its top ten account for around 0.99%. The sample taken for sequencing was blood. The origin of the receptors is a woman aged 18-30 years in good health.

The chain combines TRBV5-1 with TRBJ2-7; no clear D. This CDR3 contains 13 residues. CDR1 SGHRS and CDR2 YFSETQ come from the germline V gene. V was cut by 4 bases and J by 4 bases, with 12 bases left in between. The CDR3 nucleotides read TGCGCCAGCAGCCCGGAAAGAGAGTACGAGCAGTACTTC. Amino acid sequence: CASSPEREYEQYF.

The rearrangement uses TRBV3-1 (or the pseudogene TRBV3-2) and TRBJ2-5, with TRBD2 as a possible D gene (6 bases). The CDR3 sequence is 14 residues long. The germline V and J ends were trimmed by 4 bases and 8 bases, with 17 bases remaining between them. Germline CDR1 reads LGHDT; CDR2 reads YNNKEL (reference sequence). The DNA for the CDR3 is TGTGCCAGCAGCCCGATACTAGCCCCAGGCACCCAGTACTTC. Protein product: CASSPILAPGTQYF.

The J gene is TRBJ1-4, the V gene TRBV5-1, with 7 bases matching TRBD1. With 4 bases clipped from V and 8 bases from J, the junction kept 8 bases outside the gene matches. Per germline, CDR1 SGHRS and CDR2 YFSETQ. The CDR3 has 14 residues. CDR3 amino acids: CASSKQGLREKLFF. DNA of the CDR3: TGCGCCAGCAGCAAACAGGGGCTTAGAGAAAAACTGTTTTTT.

The chain has TRBV9 and TRBJ1-2; maybe TRBD1 (6 bases). This CDR3 contains 14 residues. V dropped 4 bases and J dropped 4 bases, with 14 bases sitting between them. Germline CDR1 and CDR2: SGDLS and YYNGEE. The CDR3 spells CASSSDGGLYGYTF. CDR3 bases: TGTGCCAGCAGCTCGGACGGGGGCCTCTATGGCTACACCTTC.

V gene TRBV6-5 combines with J gene TRBJ1-6; maybe TRBD1 (6 bases). The CDR3 totals 13 residues. V was shortened by 10 bases and J by 6 bases, with 13 bases between the two germline ends. CDR1 is MNHEY and CDR2 is SVGAGI in the germline V gene. The CDR3 sequence is CATNKDSNSPLHF. DNA of the CDR3: TGTGCCACCAATAAGGACAGTAATTCACCCCTCCACTTT.

The genes are TRBV11-2 and TRBJ2-1; D ambiguous. The CDR3 consists of 13 residues. CDR1 and CDR2 (germline): SGHAT, FQNNGV. V lost 5 bases, J lost 1 base, and 6 bases lay in between. CDR3: CASSESSYNEQFF. As DNA, the CDR3 is TGTGCCAGCAGCGAATCGTCCTACAATGAGCAGTTCTTC.

The chain links TRBV16 to TRBJ2-7; possibly TRBD1 for D (5 bases). The CDR3 runs 13 residues. From germline, CDR1 is KGHSY and CDR2 FQNENV. V was clipped by 8 bases and J by 3 bases, with 14 bases between them. CDR3 in DNA: TGTGCCAGCGGCAAACAGGTTGGCTACGAGCAGTACTTC. This translates into CASGKQVGYEQYF.

The rearrangement uses TRBV6-5 and TRBJ1-5, with a weak D call TRBD1 (6 bases). Germline lookup yields CDR1 MNHEY and CDR2 SVGAGI. This CDR3 comprises 15 residues. Trimming left V 9 bases short and J 4 bases short, with 19 bases between. Here the CDR3 DNA reads TGTGCCAGTCATCGGCAGGGGCCGGGAAATCAGCCCCAGCATTTT. This gives the protein CASHRQGPGNQPQHF.

V usage is TRBV12-5 and J usage is TRBJ2-1; D gene unclear. This CDR3 has 13 residues. Germline V lookup: CDR1 LGHNT, CDR2 FRNRAP. The V end was cut by 5 bases, the J end by 5 bases, with 10 bases between. The CDR3 reads CASGMDADNEQFF. CDR3 coding DNA: TGTGCTAGTGGTATGGACGCCGACAATGAGCAGTTCTTC.

V usage is TRBV27 and J usage is TRBJ1-2; TRBD1 aligns across 9 bases. Germline loops: CDR1 MNHEY, CDR2 SMNVEV (reference sequence). Germline trimming cut 4 bases from V and 6 bases from J; bases unmatched to any gene: 3. The CDR3 length is 13 residues. The chain's CDR3 is CASSSGQGDGYTF. CDR3 sequence (DNA): TGTGCCAGCAGTTCGGGACAGGGCGATGGCTACACCTTC.

V gene TRBV5-1 combines with J gene TRBJ1-1; 7 bases line up with TRBD1. The CDR3 contains 15 residues. V lost 3 bases to trimming and J lost 1 base; unmatched junction nucleotides: 6. CDR1 and CDR2 (germline): SGHRS, YFSETQ. The CDR3 protein is CASSSGRQGNTEAFF. The CDR3 bases are TGCGCCAGCAGCTCTGGTAGACAGGGGAACACTGAAGCTTTCTTT.

The gene calls are TRBV6-2 or TRBV6-3 and TRBJ2-1; 10 bases match TRBD2. Per the germline V gene, CDR1 is MNHEY and CDR2 is SVGEGT. The length of the CDR3 is 15 residues. With 6 bases clipped from V and 6 bases from J, the junction kept 8 bases outside the gene matches. The CDR3 DNA reads as TGTGCCAGCAGGTACAGTCTAGCGGGGGCCAATGAGCAGTTCTTC. It yields the protein CASRYSLAGANEQFF.

The V call is TRBV19, the J call TRBJ2-3, with D maybe TRBD1 (7 bases). The CDR3 consists of 17 residues. CDR1 and CDR2 from the germline V gene are LNHDA and SQIVND (reference sequence). V gave up 9 bases and J gave up 2 bases, with 24 bases separating them. This CDR3 is CARLQGRRGRTTDTQYF. The CDR3 DNA reads TGTGCCAGATTACAGGGGAGGAGAGGACGGACCACAGATACGCAGTATTTT.

The chain is built from TRBV11-2 and TRBJ1-2; D is possibly TRBD1 (6 bases). This CDR3 contains 17 residues. Between the trimmed V and J ends, which lost 6 bases and 7 bases, there was a span of 27 bases. The germline V gene encodes CDR1 SGHAT and CDR2 FQNNGV. The CDR3: CASSSIRTGQLMRGYTF. In DNA form, the CDR3 reads TGTGCCAGCAGTTCTATTAGAACAGGGCAACTGATGCGTGGCTACACCTTC.

The rearrangement uses TRBV10-2 and TRBJ1-5; D perhaps matches TRBD1 (5 bases). V lost 5 bases and J 4 bases, leaving 12 bases between the germline ends. CDR3 size: 14 residues. The V gene's germline CDR1 is WSHSY and CDR2 SAAADI. The CDR3 protein is CASSPAGGNQPQHF. The DNA for the CDR3 is TGCGCCAGCAGTCCAGCCGGGGGGAATCAGCCCCAGCATTTT.

The chain is built from TRBV28 and TRBJ2-3; 7 bases align to TRBD2. V trimming: 2 bases; J trimming: 0 bases; junction bases outside the gene matches: 8. The CDR3 is made up of 17 amino acids. Germline V lookup: CDR1 MDHEN, CDR2 SYDVKM. CDR3 DNA: TGTGCCAGCAGTTTAGGGCCTAGCGGAGGCAGCACAGATACGCAGTATTTT. Translation gives CASSLGPSGGSTDTQYF. The whole variable domain, filled in from reference TRBV28 and TRBJ2-3, reads DVKVTQSSRYLVKRTGEKVFLECVQDMDHENMFWYRQDPGLGLRLIYFSYDVKMKEKGDIPEGYSVSREKKERFSLILESASTNQTSMYLCASSLGPSGGSTDTQYFGPGTRLTVL.

A word on this clone: Other nucleotide sequences from this sample produce the same CDR3. The gene calls are TRBV5-1 and TRBJ1-1; maybe TRBD1 (6 bases). Per germline, CDR1 SGHRS and CDR2 YFSETQ. Trimming removed 2 bases from V and 2 bases from J, with 7 bases in between. The CDR3 has 13 residues. CDR3 coding DNA: TGCGCCAGCAGCTTAGGGGGAAACACTGAAGCTTTCTTT. Translated, it gives CASSLGGNTEAFF.

V gene TRBV5-1 combines with J gene TRBJ1-2; D remains unclear. V was shortened by 3 bases and J by 8 bases, with 14 bases between the two germline ends. The CDR3 totals 13 residues. Germline loops: CDR1 SGHRS, CDR2 YFSETQ. CDR3 loop: CASSWGSSTGYTF. The CDR3 bases are TGCGCCAGCAGCTGGGGATCCTCGACGGGCTACACCTTC.

The chain recombines TRBV30 with TRBJ1-6, with 7 bases that match TRBD1. CDR1 is GTSNPN, CDR2 SVGIG, per germline (reference sequence). CDR3 length: 16 amino acids. The V and J ends lost 2 bases and 9 bases, in that order; junction bases with no gene match: 13. The CDR3 sequence is CAWSRGRTGLISPLHF. The CDR3 DNA follows: TGTGCCTGGAGTCGAGGGCGGACAGGTTTGATTTCACCCCTCCACTTT.

This rearrangement joins TRBV6-4 to TRBJ2-1; D is perhaps TRBD1 or TRBD2 (7 bases each). CDR3 length: 16 amino acids. V was pared by 0 bases and J by 4 bases, with 13 bases between. Germline V gene lookup returns CDR1 MRHNA and CDR2 SNTAGT. CDR3 residues: CASSDSRGREYNEQFF. The CDR3 nucleotides read TGTGCCAGCAGTGACTCGAGGGGGCGGGAGTACAATGAGCAGTTCTTC.

The gene calls are TRBV5-6 and TRBJ1-4; D uncertain. CDR3 length: 16 amino acids. Germline V gives CDR1 SGHDT, CDR2 YYEEEE. Trimming left V 1 base short and J 3 bases short, with 13 bases between. The CDR3 nucleotides are TGTGCCAGCAGCTTGTTGCAGTCGGACCCTAATGAAAAACTGTTTTTT. This codes for CASSLLQSDPNEKLFF.

This rearrangement joins TRBV6-2 or TRBV6-3 to TRBJ2-3; D remains unclear. From germline, CDR1 is MNHEY and CDR2 SVGEGT. V gave up 2 bases and J gave up 2 bases, with 8 bases separating them. The CDR3 spans 14 residues. CDR3 DNA: TGTGCCAGCAGTTACGGCGCGGACACAGATACGCAGTATTTT. It codes for CASSYGADTDTQYF.

The V gene is TRBV2, the J gene TRBJ1-1; 7 nucleotides match TRBD1. CDR1 SNHLY and CDR2 FYNNEI come from the germline V gene. This CDR3 has 15 amino acids. V trimming: 4 bases; J trimming: 0 bases; junction bases outside the gene matches: 5. Here the CDR3 DNA reads TGTGCCAGCAGTGCCACGACAGGGCTGAACACTGAAGCTTTCTTT. Protein: CASSATTGLNTEAFF.

This clone was counted once. The V gene is TRBV5-8, the J gene TRBJ2-3; 12 bases are shared with TRBD2. CDR3 length: 15 amino acids. V shed 3 bases and J 5 bases; nucleotides not matched to a gene: 4. Germline CDR1 reads SGHTS; CDR2 reads YDEGEE. CDR3 region: CASSSRLAGEDTQYF. DNA of the CDR3: TGTGCCAGCAGCTCCAGACTAGCGGGGGAAGATACGCAGTATTTT.

The chain employs TRBV12-5 and TRBJ2-3, with D possibly being TRBD2 (6 bases). This CDR3 region has 13 residues. Germline V gives CDR1 LGHNT, CDR2 FRNRAP. Trimming took 3 bases from V and 6 from J, leaving 10 bases between them. CDR3 bases: TGTGCTAGTGGTTTTGGGGGAGGCGATACGCAGTATTTT. Translated: CASGFGGGDTQYF.

J is TRBJ2-5 and V is TRBV4-2; possibly TRBD2 for D (5 bases). Per germline, CDR1 LGHNA and CDR2 YNFKEQ. The V gene lost 0 bases and the J gene lost 6 bases, with 14 bases spanning the gap. This CDR3 comprises 15 residues. This CDR3 reads CASSQETASSKTQYF. Here the CDR3 DNA reads TGTGCCAGCAGCCAAGAAACGGCTAGCTCAAAGACCCAGTACTTC.